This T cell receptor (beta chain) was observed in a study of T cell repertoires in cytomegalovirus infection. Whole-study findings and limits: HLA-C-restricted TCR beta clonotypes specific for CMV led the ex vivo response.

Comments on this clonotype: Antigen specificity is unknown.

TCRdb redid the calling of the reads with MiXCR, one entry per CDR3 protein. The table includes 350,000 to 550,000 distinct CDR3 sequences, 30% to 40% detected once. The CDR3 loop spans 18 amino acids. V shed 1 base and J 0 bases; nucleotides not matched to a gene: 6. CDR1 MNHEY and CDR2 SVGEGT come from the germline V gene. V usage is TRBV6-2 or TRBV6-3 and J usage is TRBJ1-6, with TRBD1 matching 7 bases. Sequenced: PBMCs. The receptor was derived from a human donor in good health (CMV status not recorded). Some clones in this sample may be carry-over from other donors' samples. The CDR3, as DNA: TGTGCCAGCAGTTACTTAAAGACAGGGAGCTCCTATAATTCACCCCTCCACTTT. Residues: CASSYLKTGSSYNSPLHF.